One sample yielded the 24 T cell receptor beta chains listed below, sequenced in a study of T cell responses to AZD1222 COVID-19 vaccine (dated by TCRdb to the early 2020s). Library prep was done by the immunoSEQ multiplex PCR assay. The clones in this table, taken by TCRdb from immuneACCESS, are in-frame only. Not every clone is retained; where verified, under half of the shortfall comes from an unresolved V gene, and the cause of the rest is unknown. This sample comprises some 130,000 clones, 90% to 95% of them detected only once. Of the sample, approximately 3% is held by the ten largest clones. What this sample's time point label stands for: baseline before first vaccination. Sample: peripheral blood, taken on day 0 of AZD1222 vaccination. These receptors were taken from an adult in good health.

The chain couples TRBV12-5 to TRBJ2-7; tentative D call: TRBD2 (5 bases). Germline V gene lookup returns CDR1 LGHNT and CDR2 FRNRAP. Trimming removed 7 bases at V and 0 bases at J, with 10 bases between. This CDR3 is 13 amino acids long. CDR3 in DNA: TGTGCTAGTGCCTATGGGAGCTCCTACGAGCAGTACTTC. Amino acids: CASAYGSSYEQYF.

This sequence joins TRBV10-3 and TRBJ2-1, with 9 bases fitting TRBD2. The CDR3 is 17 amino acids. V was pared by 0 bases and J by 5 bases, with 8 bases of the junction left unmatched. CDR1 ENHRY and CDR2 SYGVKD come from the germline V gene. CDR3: CAISESRASGDNNEQFF. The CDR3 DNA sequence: TGTGCCATCAGTGAGTCTAGGGCTAGCGGGGATAACAATGAGCAGTTCTTC.

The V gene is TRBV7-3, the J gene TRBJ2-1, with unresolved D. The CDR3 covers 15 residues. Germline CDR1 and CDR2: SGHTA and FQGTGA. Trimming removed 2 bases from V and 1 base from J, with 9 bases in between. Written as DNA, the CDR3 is TGTGCCAGCAGCTTACGGCCGGAATCCTACAATGAGCAGTTCTTC. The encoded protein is CASSLRPESYNEQFF. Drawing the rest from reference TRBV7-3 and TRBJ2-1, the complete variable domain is GAGVSQTPSNKVTEKGKYVELRCDPISGHTALYWYRQSLGQGPEFLIYFQGTGAADDSGLPNDRFFAVRPEGSVSTLKIQRTERGDSAVYLCASSLRPESYNEQFFGPGTRLTVL.

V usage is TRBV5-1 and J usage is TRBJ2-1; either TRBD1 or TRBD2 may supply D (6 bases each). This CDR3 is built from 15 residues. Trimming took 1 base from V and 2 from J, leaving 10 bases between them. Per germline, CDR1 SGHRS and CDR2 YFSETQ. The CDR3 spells CASSLMRGAYNEQFF. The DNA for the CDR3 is TGCGCCAGCAGCTTGATGAGGGGGGCCTACAATGAGCAGTTCTTC. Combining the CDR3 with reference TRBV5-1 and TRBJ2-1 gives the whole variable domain KAGVTQTPRYLIKTRGQQVTLSCSPISGHRSVSWYQQTPGQGLQFLFEYFSETQRNKGNFPGRFSGRQFSNSRSEMNVSTLELGDSALYLCASSLMRGAYNEQFFGPGTRLTVL.

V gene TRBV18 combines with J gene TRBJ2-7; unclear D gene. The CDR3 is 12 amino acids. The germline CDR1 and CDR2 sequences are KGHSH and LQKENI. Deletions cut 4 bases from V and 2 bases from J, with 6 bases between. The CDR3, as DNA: TGTGCCAGCTCACGTGTGACCTACGAGCAGTACTTC. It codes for CASSRVTYEQYF. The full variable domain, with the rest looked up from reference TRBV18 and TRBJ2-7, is NAGVMQNPRHLVRRRGQEARLRCSPMKGHSHVYWYRQLPEEGLKFMVYLQKENIIDESGMPKERFSAEFPKEGPSILRIQQVVRGDSAAYFCASSRVTYEQYFGPGTRLTVT.

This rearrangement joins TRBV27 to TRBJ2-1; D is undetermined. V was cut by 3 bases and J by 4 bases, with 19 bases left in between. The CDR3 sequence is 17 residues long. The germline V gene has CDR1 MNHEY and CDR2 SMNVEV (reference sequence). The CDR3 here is CASSLGAVVNPYNEQFF. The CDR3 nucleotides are TGTGCCAGCAGTTTGGGCGCGGTGGTTAATCCTTACAATGAGCAGTTCTTC.

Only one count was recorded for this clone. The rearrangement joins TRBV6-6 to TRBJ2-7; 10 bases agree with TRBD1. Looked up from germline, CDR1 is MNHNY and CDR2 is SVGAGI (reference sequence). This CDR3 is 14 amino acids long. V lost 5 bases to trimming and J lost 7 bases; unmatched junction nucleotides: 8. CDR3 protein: CASSQADRGEEQYF. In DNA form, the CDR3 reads TGTGCCAGCAGTCAAGCGGACAGGGGGGAGGAGCAGTACTTC.

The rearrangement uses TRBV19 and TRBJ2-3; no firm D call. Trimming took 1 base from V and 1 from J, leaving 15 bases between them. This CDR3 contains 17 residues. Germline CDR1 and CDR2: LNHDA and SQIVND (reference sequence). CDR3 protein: CASSIGTGPSGTDTQYF. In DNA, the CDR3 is TGTGCCAGTAGTATAGGTACCGGACCCTCTGGCACAGATACGCAGTATTTT.

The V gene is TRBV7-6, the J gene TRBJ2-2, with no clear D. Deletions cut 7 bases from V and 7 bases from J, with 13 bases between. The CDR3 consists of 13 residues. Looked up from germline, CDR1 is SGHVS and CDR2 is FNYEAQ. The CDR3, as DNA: TGTGCCAGCACCCTCGGGTACAACGGGGAGCTGTTTTTT. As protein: CASTLGYNGELFF.

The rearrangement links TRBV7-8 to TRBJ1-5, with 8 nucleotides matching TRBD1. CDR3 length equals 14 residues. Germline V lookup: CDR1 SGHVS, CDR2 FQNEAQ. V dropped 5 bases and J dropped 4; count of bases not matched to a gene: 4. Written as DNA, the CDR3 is TGTGCCAGCAGCGCTACAGGGGGGAATCAGCCCCAGCATTTT. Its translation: CASSATGGNQPQHF.

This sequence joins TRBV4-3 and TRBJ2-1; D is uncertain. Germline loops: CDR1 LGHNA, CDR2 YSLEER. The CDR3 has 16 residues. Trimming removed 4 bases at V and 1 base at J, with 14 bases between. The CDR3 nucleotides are TGCGCCAGCAGCCGTAGGGCTCCTCAATCCTACAATGAGCAGTTCTTC. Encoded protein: CASSRRAPQSYNEQFF.

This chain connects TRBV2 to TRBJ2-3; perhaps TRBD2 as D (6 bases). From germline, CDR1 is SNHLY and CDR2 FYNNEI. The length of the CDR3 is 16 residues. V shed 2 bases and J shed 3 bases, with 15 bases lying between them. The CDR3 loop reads CASSESAGSVTDTQYF. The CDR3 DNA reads TGTGCCAGCAGTGAATCCGCGGGAAGCGTGACAGATACGCAGTATTTT.

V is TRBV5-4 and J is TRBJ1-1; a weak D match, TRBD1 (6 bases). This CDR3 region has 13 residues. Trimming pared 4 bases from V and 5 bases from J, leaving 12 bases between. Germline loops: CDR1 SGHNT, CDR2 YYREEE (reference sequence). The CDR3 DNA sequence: TGTGCCAGCAGCACACAGGGAATTACTGAAGCTTTCTTT. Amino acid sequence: CASSTQGITEAFF.

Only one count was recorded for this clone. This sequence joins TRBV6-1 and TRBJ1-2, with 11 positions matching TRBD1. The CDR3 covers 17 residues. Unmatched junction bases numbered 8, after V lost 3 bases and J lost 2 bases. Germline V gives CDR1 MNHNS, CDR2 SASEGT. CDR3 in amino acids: CASSDRPDRGRNYGYTF. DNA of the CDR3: TGTGCCAGCAGTGACCGACCGGACAGGGGGCGCAACTATGGCTACACCTTC.

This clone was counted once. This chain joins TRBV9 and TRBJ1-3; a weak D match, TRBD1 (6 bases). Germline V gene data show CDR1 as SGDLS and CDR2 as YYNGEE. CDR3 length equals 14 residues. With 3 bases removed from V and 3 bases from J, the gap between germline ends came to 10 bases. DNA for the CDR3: TGTGCCAGCAGCGCAGGGGTGGGTGGAAACACCATATATTTT. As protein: CASSAGVGGNTIYF. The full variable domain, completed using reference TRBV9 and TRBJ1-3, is DSGVTQTPKHLITATGQRVTLRCSPRSGDLSVYWYQQSLDQGLQFLIQYYNGEERAKGNILERFSAQQFPDLHSELNLSSLELGDSALYFCASSAGVGGNTIYFGEGSWLTVV.

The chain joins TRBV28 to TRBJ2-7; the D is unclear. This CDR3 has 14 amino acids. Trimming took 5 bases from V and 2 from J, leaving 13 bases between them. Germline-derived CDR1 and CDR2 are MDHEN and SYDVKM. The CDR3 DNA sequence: TGTGCCAGCAGTCCCCGGACCGAACCCTACGAGCAGTACTTC. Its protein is CASSPRTEPYEQYF.

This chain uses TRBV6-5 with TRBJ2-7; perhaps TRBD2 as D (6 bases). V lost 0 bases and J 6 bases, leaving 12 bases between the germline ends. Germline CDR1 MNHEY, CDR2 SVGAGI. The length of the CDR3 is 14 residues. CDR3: CASSYSISGPEQYF. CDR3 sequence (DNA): TGTGCCAGCAGTTACTCAATTAGCGGTCCCGAGCAGTACTTC.

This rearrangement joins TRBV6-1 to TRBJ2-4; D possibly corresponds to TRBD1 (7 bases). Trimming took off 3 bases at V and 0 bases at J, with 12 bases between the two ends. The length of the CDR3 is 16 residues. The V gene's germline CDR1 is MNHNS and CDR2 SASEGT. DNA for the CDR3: TGTGCCAGCAGTGACAACAGGGGACTAGCCAAAAACATTCAGTACTTC. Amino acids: CASSDNRGLAKNIQYF.

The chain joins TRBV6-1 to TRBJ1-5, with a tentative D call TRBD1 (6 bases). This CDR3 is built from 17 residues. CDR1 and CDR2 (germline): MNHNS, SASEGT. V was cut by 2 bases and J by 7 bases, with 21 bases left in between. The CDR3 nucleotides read TGTGCCAGCAGTGAACCCCCCGTGGGCAGGGGCGGGCAGCCCCAGCATTTT. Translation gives CASSEPPVGRGGQPQHF.

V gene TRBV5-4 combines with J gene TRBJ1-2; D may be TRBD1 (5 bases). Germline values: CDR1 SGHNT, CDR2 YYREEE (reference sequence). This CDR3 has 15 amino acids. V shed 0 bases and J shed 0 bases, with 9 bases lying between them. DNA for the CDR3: TGTGCCAGCAGCTTGGCCGGGGACTCTAACTATGGCTACACCTTC. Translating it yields CASSLAGDSNYGYTF.

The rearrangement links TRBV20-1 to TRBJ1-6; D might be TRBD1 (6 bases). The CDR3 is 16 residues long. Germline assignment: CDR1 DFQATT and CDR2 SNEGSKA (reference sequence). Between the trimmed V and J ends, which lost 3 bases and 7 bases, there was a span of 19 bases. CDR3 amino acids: CSASQVLDRPNSPLHF. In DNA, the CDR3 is TGCAGTGCTAGTCAGGTGCTGGACAGACCGAATTCACCCCTCCACTTT.

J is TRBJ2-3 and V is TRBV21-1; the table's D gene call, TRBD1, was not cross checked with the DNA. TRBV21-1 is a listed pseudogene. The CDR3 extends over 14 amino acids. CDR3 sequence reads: CASRGQGARDTQYF. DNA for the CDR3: TGTGCCAGTCGGGGACAGGGGGCGCGGGATACGCAGTATTTT.

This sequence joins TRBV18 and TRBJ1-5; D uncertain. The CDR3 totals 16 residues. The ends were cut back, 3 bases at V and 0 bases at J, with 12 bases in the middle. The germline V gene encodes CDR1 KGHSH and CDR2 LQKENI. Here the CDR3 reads CASSPFRTNSNQPQHF. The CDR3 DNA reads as TGTGCCAGCTCACCCTTTAGGACTAATAGCAATCAGCCCCAGCATTTT.

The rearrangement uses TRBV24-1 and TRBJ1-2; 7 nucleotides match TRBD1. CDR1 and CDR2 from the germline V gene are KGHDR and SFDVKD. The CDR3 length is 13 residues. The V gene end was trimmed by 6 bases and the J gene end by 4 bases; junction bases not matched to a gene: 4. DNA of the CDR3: TGTGCCACCAGTCCAGGGGGAGGCTATGGCTACACCTTC. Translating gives CATSPGGGYGYTF.